The 21 T cell receptor beta chains reported below all come from one sample, sequenced in a study of early T cells in non-severe SARS-CoV-2 infection. Each CDR3 protein gets one entry after TCRdb re-called the 5' RACE reads with MiXCR. The repertoire holds 70,000 to 80,000 distinct CDR3 sequences, with 9.5% to 15% as singletons. The sequencing here drew on whole blood, taken at baseline. All receptors come from an adult who was a healthcare worker with PCR-confirmed SARS-CoV-2 infection or an uninfected control (not recorded which).

This clonotype was detected a few times. V is TRBV4-2 and J is TRBJ1-5; TRBD1 aligns across 7 bases. CDR3 length equals 16 residues. The germline CDR1 and CDR2 sequences are LGHNA and YNFKEQ. V dropped 1 base and J dropped 4; count of bases not matched to a gene: 7. CDR3 in DNA: TGTGCCAGCAGCCAAGGATCGACAGGGTTTAATCAGCCCCAGCATTTT. Its protein product is CASSQGSTGFNQPQHF.

This clonotype was counted between two and nine times. The chain uses TRBV10-2 and TRBJ1-6, with TRBD1 as a possible D gene (6 bases). Germline CDR1 and CDR2: WSHSY and SAAADI. The V gene lost 5 bases and the J gene lost 6 bases, with 11 bases spanning the gap. The CDR3 has 14 residues. The CDR3 reads CASSPTGINSPLHF. For the CDR3, the DNA is TGCGCCAGCAGTCCTACAGGGATTAATTCACCCCTCCACTTT.

This chain connects TRBV27 to TRBJ1-2; D perhaps matches TRBD1 (6 bases). V was pared by 11 bases and J by 0 bases, with 13 bases between. Germline assignment: CDR1 MNHEY and CDR2 SMNVEV (reference sequence). The CDR3 is made up of 13 amino acids. In DNA, the CDR3 is TGTGCCGAGGGGGGCGCCCCTAACTATGGCTACACCTTC. This sequence encodes CAEGGAPNYGYTF.

V usage is TRBV7-8 and J usage is TRBJ2-7, with TRBD1 matching 11 bases. This CDR3 is built from 15 residues. Germline loops: CDR1 SGHVS, CDR2 FQNEAQ. Trimming cost V 4 bases and J 7 bases; bases outside gene matches: 9. The CDR3 is CASSWTGQGAREQYF. The CDR3, as DNA: TGTGCCAGCAGCTGGACCGGACAGGGGGCGCGTGAGCAGTACTTC.

This rearrangement joins TRBV10-2 to TRBJ2-3, with unresolved D. The V end lost 6 bases, the J end lost 2 bases, and 6 bases lay between the germline ends. From germline, CDR1 is WSHSY and CDR2 SAAADI. This CDR3 spans 12 amino acids. DNA for the CDR3: TGCGCCAGCAGGACAAACACAGATACGCAGTATTTT. Its protein is CASRTNTDTQYF.

This clonotype came up a few times. The V gene is TRBV6-5, the J gene TRBJ2-7, with 7 bases identical to TRBD1. Germline loops: CDR1 MNHEY, CDR2 SVGAGI. The CDR3 consists of 15 residues. The V gene end was trimmed by 7 bases and the J gene end by 5 bases; junction bases not matched to a gene: 14. In DNA, the CDR3 is TGTGCCAGCAAGATCCGTCGACAGGGTGTCAACGAGCAGTACTTC. Amino acids: CASKIRRQGVNEQYF.

This clonotype was seen a few times. The chain has TRBV3-1 and TRBJ2-2; possible D gene TRBD1, 5 bases. V gave up 1 base and J gave up 9 bases, with 12 bases separating them. The CDR3 contains 14 residues. Germline V CDR1 and CDR2: LGHDT, YNNKEL (reference sequence). CDR3 residues: CASSQGRGARELFF. In DNA, the CDR3 is TGTGCCAGCAGCCAAGGCCGTGGGGCCCGGGAGCTGTTTTTT.

Ten or more counts support this clonotype. An end of the junction differs from the germline gene, which may be a read error. The chain uses TRBV20-1 and TRBJ2-5, with 10 bases lining up with TRBD1. The CDR3 has 13 amino acids. Germline lookup yields CDR1 DFQATT and CDR2 SNEGSKA (reference sequence). This chain's CDR3 is CSAARTGGGGYNF. The CDR3 coding sequence is TGCAGTGCTGCAAGGACAGGGGGAGGTGGTTATAACTTC.

The chain joins TRBV5-6 to TRBJ2-1; D remains unclear. Germline CDR1 and CDR2: SGHDT and YYEEEE. This CDR3 has 10 amino acids. Deletions cut 0 bases from V and 10 bases from J, with 2 bases between. The CDR3 region is CASSLAEQFF. CDR3 DNA: TGTGCCAGCAGCTTGGCGGAGCAGTTCTTC.

In this sample, this clonotype turned up a few times. V gene TRBV18 combines with J gene TRBJ1-2, with 9 bases that match TRBD1. The CDR3 loop spans 12 amino acids. From germline, CDR1 is KGHSH and CDR2 LQKENI. After removal of 4 bases from V and 6 bases from J, the junction contained 0 bases not matched to a gene. The CDR3 is CASSRDRDGYTF. The CDR3 DNA sequence: TGTGCCAGCTCACGGGACAGGGATGGCTACACCTTC.

The genes are TRBV25-1 and TRBJ2-3, with TRBD1 as a possible D gene (5 bases). Germline V gene sequence: CDR1 MGHDK, CDR2 SYGVNS. Between the trimmed V and J ends, which lost 2 bases and 4 bases, there was a span of 13 bases. The CDR3 covers 15 residues. CDR3: CASSEPAGKADTQYF. The CDR3 region has the DNA TGTGCCAGCAGTGAACCGGCAGGGAAGGCAGATACGCAGTATTTT.

The rearrangement uses TRBV9 and TRBJ2-3, with a tentative D call TRBD1 (7 bases). V was shortened by 4 bases and J by 0 bases, with 18 bases between the two germline ends. The germline V gene has CDR1 SGDLS and CDR2 YYNGEE. CDR3 size: 17 residues. The CDR3 loop is CASSTRGTDISTDTQYF. The CDR3 DNA reads TGTGCCAGCAGCACACGCGGGACAGATATCAGCACAGATACGCAGTATTTT.

This rearrangement joins TRBV6-6 to TRBJ2-2; D gene uncertain. Germline CDR1 reads MNHNY; CDR2 reads SVGAGI (reference sequence). V lost 4 bases, J lost 6 bases, and 3 bases lay in between. The CDR3 sequence is 11 residues long. Here the CDR3 reads CASSSSGELFF. The CDR3, as DNA: TGTGCCAGCAGTTCATCCGGGGAGCTGTTTTTT.

This clonotype was counted only a few times. The chain couples TRBV7-2 to TRBJ2-1, with 9 nucleotides matching TRBD2. CDR1 SGHTA and CDR2 FQGNSA come from the germline V gene. The trim removed 0 bases at V and 4 bases at J, leaving 4 bases unmatched. The CDR3 is 16 amino acids. The CDR3 sequence: CASSLAGSGSYNEQFF. As DNA, the CDR3 is TGTGCCAGCAGCTTAGCTGGTAGCGGGAGTTACAATGAGCAGTTCTTC.

This chain joins TRBV10-2 and TRBJ1-5, with TRBD1 as a possible D gene (5 bases). Germline V gene sequence: CDR1 WSHSY, CDR2 SAAADI. V was pared by 6 bases and J by 4 bases, with 10 bases between. The CDR3 has 13 amino acids. The CDR3 region has the DNA TGCGCCAGCAGAGACAGCAGGAATCAGCCCCAGCATTTT. It specifies CASRDSRNQPQHF.

This clonotype was detected a few times. In DNA form, the CDR3 reads TGTGCCAGCAGTACCCCGGCGGGGCGCTTGGGGACGCAGTATTTT. It codes for CASSTPAGRLGTQYF. The chain employs TRBV6-5 and TRBJ2-3, with D maybe TRBD2 (6 bases). The CDR3 runs 15 residues. Germline-derived CDR1 and CDR2 are MNHEY and SVGAGI. Trimming left V 5 bases short and J 9 bases short, with 21 bases between.

This chain joins TRBV7-2 and TRBJ1-6; D gene unclear. This CDR3 has 15 residues. CDR1 and CDR2 (germline): SGHTA, FQGNSA. Deletions cut 5 bases from V and 0 bases from J, with 8 bases between. CDR3 coding DNA: TGTGCCAGCAGCCCAGAGGCCTCCTATAATTCACCCCTCCACTTT. Amino acids: CASSPEASYNSPLHF.

The rearrangement links TRBV5-4 to TRBJ2-2, with D maybe TRBD2 (5 bases). This CDR3 is built from 15 residues. Germline V gene data show CDR1 as SGHNT and CDR2 as YYREEE (reference sequence). Trimming left V 0 bases short and J 4 bases short, with 10 bases between. The CDR3 DNA reads as TGTGCCAGCAGCTTGGGCGGACTGAGCACCGGGGAGCTGTTTTTT. Protein product: CASSLGGLSTGELFF.

V and J are TRBV5-1 and TRBJ2-7, with 7 bases aligning to TRBD2. This CDR3 has 12 amino acids. CDR1 and CDR2 from the germline V gene are SGHRS and YFSETQ. V was clipped by 5 bases and J by 3 bases; unmatched bases: 2. Here the CDR3 reads CASSGDYYEQYF. The CDR3 DNA reads TGCGCCAGCAGTGGGGACTACTACGAGCAGTACTTC. The full variable domain, rest sourced from reference TRBV5-1 and TRBJ2-7, is KAGVTQTPRYLIKTRGQQVTLSCSPISGHRSVSWYQQTPGQGLQFLFEYFSETQRNKGNFPGRFSGRQFSNSRSEMNVSTLELGDSALYLCASSGDYYEQYFGPGTRLTVT.

The rearrangement links TRBV3-1 to TRBJ2-5; D gene uncertain. CDR1 and CDR2 from the germline V gene are LGHDT and YNNKEL (reference sequence). The CDR3 runs 11 residues. Trimming took off 1 base at V and 6 bases at J, with 3 bases between the two ends. The DNA for the CDR3 is TGTGCCAGCAGCCAAGGGAAGACCCAGTACTTC. Residues: CASSQGKTQYF.

The chain is built from TRBV5-6 and TRBJ2-7; TRBD1 aligns across 7 bases. The germline V gene has CDR1 SGHDT and CDR2 YYEEEE. After removal of 6 bases from V and 2 bases from J, the junction contained 5 bases not matched to a gene. The CDR3 totals 13 residues. Here the CDR3 reads CASTRDSPYEQYF. The CDR3 bases are TGTGCCAGCACCCGGGACAGTCCCTACGAGCAGTACTTC. Filled out from reference TRBV5-6 and TRBJ2-7, the complete variable domain reads DAGVTQSPTHLIKTRGQQVTLRCSPKSGHDTVSWYQQALGQGPQFIFQYYEEEERQRGNFPDRFSGHQFPNYSSELNVNALLLGDSALYLCASTRDSPYEQYFGPGTRLTVT.